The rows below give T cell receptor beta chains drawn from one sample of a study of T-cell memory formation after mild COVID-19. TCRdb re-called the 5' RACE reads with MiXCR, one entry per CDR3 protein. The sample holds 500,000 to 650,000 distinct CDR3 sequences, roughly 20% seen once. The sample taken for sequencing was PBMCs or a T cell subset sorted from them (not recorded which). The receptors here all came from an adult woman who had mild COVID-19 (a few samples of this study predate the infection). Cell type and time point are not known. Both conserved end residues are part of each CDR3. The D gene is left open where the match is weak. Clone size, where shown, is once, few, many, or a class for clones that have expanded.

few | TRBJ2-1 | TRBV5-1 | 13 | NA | CASSLEPAAKQFF | TGCGCCAGCAGCTTGGAGCCGGCTGCAAAGCAGTTCTTC
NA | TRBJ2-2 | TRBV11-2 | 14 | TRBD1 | CASSSWTGAGELFF | TGTGCCAGCAGCTCCTGGACAGGGGCCGGGGAGCTGTTTTTT
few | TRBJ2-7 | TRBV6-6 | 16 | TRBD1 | CASSIQTGTDNYEQYF | TGTGCCAGCAGCATTCAAACCGGGACAGATAACTACGAGCAGTACTTC
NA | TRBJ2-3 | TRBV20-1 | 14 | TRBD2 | CSASRRGGLDTQYF | TGCAGCGCTAGTAGACGGGGGGGGCTAGATACGCAGTATTTT
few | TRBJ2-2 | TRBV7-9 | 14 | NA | CASSSDWNTGELFF | TGTGCCAGCAGCTCCGACTGGAACACCGGGGAGCTGTTTTTT
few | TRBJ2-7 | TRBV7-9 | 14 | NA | CASSRLEGPHEQYF | TGTGCCAGCAGCCGGTTGGAGGGCCCCCACGAGCAGTACTTC
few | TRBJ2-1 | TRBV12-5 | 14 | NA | CASGSPSNKNEQFF | TGTGCTAGTGGTTCCCCCAGCAATAAGAATGAGCAGTTCTTC
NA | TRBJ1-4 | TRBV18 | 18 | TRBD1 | CASSSRDRGPEGNEKLFF | TGTGCCAGCTCATCCCGGGACAGGGGTCCAGAGGGGAACGAAAAACTGTTTTTT
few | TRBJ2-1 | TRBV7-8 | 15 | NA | CASSLLVGRNNEQFF | TGTGCCAGCAGCTTACTGGTGGGACGTAACAATGAGCAGTTCTTC
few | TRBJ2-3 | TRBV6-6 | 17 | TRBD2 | CASSYLWRGESTDTQYF | TGTGCCAGCAGTTACTTATGGCGGGGGGAGAGCACAGATACGCAGTATTTT
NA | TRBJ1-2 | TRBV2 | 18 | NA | CASSEMSGGPGGNYGYTF | TGTGCCAGCAGTGAAATGTCTGGGGGGCCAGGCGGAAACTATGGCTACACCTTC
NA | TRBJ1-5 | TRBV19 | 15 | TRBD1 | CASSMGQVANQPQHF | TGTGCCAGTAGTATGGGACAGGTCGCCAATCAGCCCCAGCATTTT
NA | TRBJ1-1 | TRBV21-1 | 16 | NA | CASSEGSYWQGDEAFF | TGTGCCAGCAGCGAGGGGTCCTATTGGCAGGGTGATGAAGCTTTCTTT
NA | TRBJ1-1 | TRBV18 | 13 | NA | CASSPNGFTEAFF | TGTGCCAGCTCACCAAACGGTTTTACTGAAGCTTTCTTT
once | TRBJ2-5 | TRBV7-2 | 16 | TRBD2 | CASSLVAGGGYETQYF | TGTGCCAGCAGCTTAGTGGCGGGAGGAGGGTATGAGACCCAGTACTTC
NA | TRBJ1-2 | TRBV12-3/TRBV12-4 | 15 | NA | CASSGRAEVNYGYTF | TGTGCCAGCAGTGGCCGGGCAGAGGTCAACTATGGCTACACCTTC
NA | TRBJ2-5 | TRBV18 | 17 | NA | CASSPVVGRASQETQYF | TGTGCCAGCTCACCGGTTGTCGGAAGGGCCAGCCAAGAGACCCAGTACTTC
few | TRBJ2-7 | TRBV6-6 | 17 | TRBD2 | CASSSLGLAGGWSEQYF | TGTGCCAGCAGTTCCCTGGGACTAGCGGGAGGGTGGTCCGAGCAGTACTTC
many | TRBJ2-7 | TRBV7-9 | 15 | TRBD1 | CASSARDSPSYEQYF | TGTGCCAGCAGCGCTAGGGACAGTCCCTCCTACGAGCAGTACTTC
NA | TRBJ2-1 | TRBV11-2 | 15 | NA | CASSFPKQSYNEQFF | TGTGCCAGCAGCTTCCCCAAACAATCCTACAATGAGCAGTTCTTC
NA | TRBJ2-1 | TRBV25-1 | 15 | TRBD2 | CASTGGAGGYNEQFF | TGTGCCAGCACTGGTGGCGCGGGGGGTTACAATGAGCAGTTCTTC
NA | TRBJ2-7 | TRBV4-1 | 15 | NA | CASSPGPGKTYEQYF | TGCGCCAGCAGCCCCGGCCCTGGGAAGACCTACGAGCAGTACTTC
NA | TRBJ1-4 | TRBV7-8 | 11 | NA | CASMIGTKLFF | TGTGCCAGCATGATCGGGACAAAACTGTTTTTT
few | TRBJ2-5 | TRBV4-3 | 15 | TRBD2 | CASSQDWLAAETQYF | TGCGCCAGCAGCCAAGATTGGCTAGCGGCTGAGACCCAGTACTTC